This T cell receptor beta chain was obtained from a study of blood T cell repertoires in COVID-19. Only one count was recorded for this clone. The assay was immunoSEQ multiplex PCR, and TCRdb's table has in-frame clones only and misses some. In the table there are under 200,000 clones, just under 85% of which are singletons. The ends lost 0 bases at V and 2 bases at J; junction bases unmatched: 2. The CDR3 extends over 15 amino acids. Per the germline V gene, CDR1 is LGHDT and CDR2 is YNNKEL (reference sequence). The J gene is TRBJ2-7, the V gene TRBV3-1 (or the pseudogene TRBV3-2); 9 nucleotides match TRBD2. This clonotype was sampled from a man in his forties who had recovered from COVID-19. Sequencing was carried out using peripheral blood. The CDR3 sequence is CASSQEGGRAYEQYF. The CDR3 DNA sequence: TGTGCCAGCAGCCAAGAGGGCGGGAGGGCCTACGAGCAGTACTTC.